A single sample gave rise to the 8 T cell receptor beta chains below, sequenced in a study of CD8 T cells in Susac syndrome. Reverse transcription used about 0.5 to 1 ug RNA and random hexamers. TCRdb recomputed calls from the immunoSEQ multiplex PCR reads with MiXCR, one row per CDR3 protein. The sample holds 100,000 to 150,000 distinct CDR3 sequences, around 86% seen once. The sequencing input was CD8+ T cells from PBMCs. The receptors were gathered from a human donor with multiple sclerosis.

This chain uses TRBV19 with TRBJ2-4, with unresolved D. V lost 2 bases and J 1 base, leaving 21 bases between the germline ends. Germline CDR1 reads LNHDA; CDR2 reads SQIVND (reference sequence). The CDR3 is 19 residues long. The CDR3 nucleotides are TGTGCCAGTAGTATATTGGGCCTAGATGGGTATTCGGCCAAAAACATTCAGTACTTC. Translated, it gives CASSILGLDGYSAKNIQYF.

The rearrangement uses TRBV7-8 and TRBJ2-5; the D is unclear. CDR1 and CDR2 (germline): SGHVS, FQNEAQ. V was clipped by 3 bases and J by 4 bases, with 9 bases between them. The CDR3 is 13 residues long. Here the CDR3 DNA reads TGTGCCAGCAGCTTCGACTCCCCAGAGACCCAGTACTTC. Protein: CASSFDSPETQYF. The full variable domain, in which reference TRBV7-8 and TRBJ2-5 provide the parts outside the CDR3, is GAGVSQSPRYKVAKRGQDVALRCDPISGHVSLFWYQQALGQGPEFLTYFQNEAQLDKSGLPSDRFFAERPEGSVSTLKIQRTQQEDSAVYLCASSFDSPETQYFGPGTRLLVL.

This rearrangement joins TRBV6-5 to TRBJ1-1; no clear D gene. The CDR3 covers 14 residues. The germline gives CDR1 MNHEY, CDR2 SVGAGI. V dropped 4 bases and J dropped 5 bases, with 14 bases sitting between them. CDR3 bases: TGTGCCAGCAGTTTAGGGAACTCTCGGACTGAAGCTTTCTTT. This translates into CASSLGNSRTEAFF.

Details on this clonotype: The junction departs from germline at one end; a sequencing error may be responsible. This chain joins TRBV27 and TRBJ2-3; D might be TRBD2 (6 bases). The CDR3 length is 13 residues. Germline assignment: CDR1 MNHEY and CDR2 SMNVEV (reference sequence). The CDR3 DNA reads as TGTGCCGGCAGTTGGGGGGACACAGATACGCAGTATTTT. This sequence encodes CAGSWGDTDTQYF.

The sample holds a few counts of this clonotype. The chain employs TRBV6-1 and TRBJ1-4; TRBD1 might be the D (5 bases). The CDR3 covers 13 residues. Germline V lookup: CDR1 MNHNS, CDR2 SASEGT. The V end lost 7 bases, the J end lost 7 bases, and 13 bases lay between the germline ends. The CDR3 region is CASTTGEAEKLFF. Written as DNA, the CDR3 is TGTGCCAGCACCACGGGGGAGGCTGAAAAACTGTTTTTT.

The chain recombines TRBV20-1 with TRBJ2-6; D may be TRBD1 (6 bases). Per the germline V gene, CDR1 is DFQATT and CDR2 is SNEGSKA (reference sequence). The CDR3 length is 19 residues. With 3 bases removed from V and 0 bases from J, the gap between germline ends came to 21 bases. In DNA, the CDR3 is TGCAGTGCTAGCGCAGAAAACAGGGTTACCGACTCTGGGGCCAACGTCCTGACTTTC. Amino acid sequence: CSASAENRVTDSGANVLTF.

CDR3 region: CASSRIPGWNSPLHF. In DNA, the CDR3 is TGCGCCAGCAGCCGCATCCCAGGGTGGAATTCACCCCTCCACTTT. The gene calls are TRBV4-1 and TRBJ1-6; TRBD1 is a possible D gene (5 bases). Germline V gives CDR1 MGHRA, CDR2 YSYEKL. V was clipped by 4 bases and J by 7 bases, with 14 bases between them. The CDR3 consists of 15 residues.

The gene calls are TRBV2 and TRBJ2-7; 8 positions agree with TRBD2. CDR1 and CDR2 (germline): SNHLY, FYNNEI. After removal of 6 bases from V and 1 base from J, the junction contained 8 bases not matched to a gene. The CDR3 totals 15 residues. The CDR3 protein is CASRRSGSGSYEQYV. Written as DNA, the CDR3 is TGTGCCAGCAGGAGGAGCGGGAGTGGGTCCTACGAGCAGTACGTC.